The following is a T cell receptor beta chain sequence with its context. This clone appeared a few times. It lacks a known antigen. A junction boundary mismatches the germline segment, possibly from a read error. The CDR1 and CDR2 encoded by the germline V gene are MNHEY and SVGEGT. The cysteine opens and the phenylalanine closes a CDR3 of 15 amino acids. Kept here is only the CDR3 DNA, which spans 45 bases and is read in frame from base 1. The data were taken from a study of metastatic and nonmetastatic thyroid tumors (dated by TCRdb to 2020 to 2021). Regarding the complete study: The researchers compared repertoires between peripheral blood samples and tumor or nodule tissue samples from patients with malignant or benign thyroid disease.

General study outcomes and caveats: In both blood and tumor samples, malignant tumors were reported to have significantly higher TCR beta diversity than benign nodules.

No treatment had been received by any patient before thyroid surgery. Using T-cell receptor beta sequencing, the study looked back at clinical samples from patients collected from the early 2010s to the late 2010s. Library prep was done by PCR. Sequencer: Illumina HiSeq 4000. High-throughput sequencing was used to profile the TCR beta-chain CDR3 region of every patient. Concerning the study's data processing: CDR3 differences across clinicopathological groups were used to build a classifier for discriminating distant-metastatic papillary thyroid cancer patients. The Shannon index was used to measure repertoire diversity, and the Morisita-Horn index was used to measure how similar tumor and blood repertoires were. TCRdb reran the public reads through fastp at Q25 and MiXCR, keeping productive beta chains. The V and J calls here are based on TCRdb, not the publication. The sample table lists under 30,000 clones, 23% of them with a count of one. Jointly, the top ten make up over 2% of the sample.

The chain is made from TRBV6-2 or TRBV6-3 and TRBJ1-2, with an unclear D gene assignment. This TCR derives from a female donor with papillary thyroid cancer or a benign thyroid nodule (not recorded which). Some clones in this sample may be carry-over from other donors' samples. Sequenced material: blood. The sequenced DNA is TGTGCCAGCGGTTATTGGGCATCTACTAACTATGGCTACACCTTC. Its translation reads: CASGYWASTNYGYTF.